This TCR beta chain was retrieved from a study of T-cell memory formation after mild COVID-19. Whole-study context: Most TCR clusters belonged to a single donor.

Libraries for TCRalpha and TCRbeta carried sample barcodes and unique molecular identifiers via 5'RACE. MiXCR, run by TCRdb on the 5' RACE reads, gives a single entry per CDR3 protein. This table holds about 620,000 distinct CDR3 sequences, 15% to 20% found once. Whole-study findings and limits: Memory from before infection featured some responding clones, which suggests cross-reactive memory joined. Contracting clones localized mainly to CM and EM when CD4+ and mainly to EMRA when CD8+.

Concerning this clonotype: What it binds is not known.

There are 14 residues in the CDR3. From germline, CDR1 is LGHNA and CDR2 YSLEER. V lost 4 bases, J lost 5 bases, and 11 bases lay in between. The chain is built from TRBV4-3 and TRBJ1-4; D ambiguous. Sequencing used PBMCs or a T cell subset sorted from them (not recorded which). The source is an adult woman who had mild COVID-19 (a few samples of this study predate the infection). Cell type and time point are not known. CDR3 sequence (DNA): TGCGCCAGCAGCCCGCGTTCTGGGAATGAAAAACTGTTTTTT. It codes for CASSPRSGNEKLFF.